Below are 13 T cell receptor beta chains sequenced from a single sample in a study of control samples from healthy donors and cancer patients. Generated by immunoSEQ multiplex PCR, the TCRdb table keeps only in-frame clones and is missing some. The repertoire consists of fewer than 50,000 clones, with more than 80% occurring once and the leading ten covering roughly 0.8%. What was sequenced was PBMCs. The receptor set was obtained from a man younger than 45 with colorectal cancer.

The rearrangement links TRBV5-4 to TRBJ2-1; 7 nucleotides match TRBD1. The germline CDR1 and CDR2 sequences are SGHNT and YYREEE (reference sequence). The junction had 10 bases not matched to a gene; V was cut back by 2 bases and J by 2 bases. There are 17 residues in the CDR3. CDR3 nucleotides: TGTGCCAGCAGCTTTTCAAACAGGGGACCACCCTACAATGAGCAGTTCTTC. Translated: CASSFSNRGPPYNEQFF.

CDR3 sequence (DNA): TGTGCCAGCAGCCAAGACCGCCTCTACCCCACGAACACCGGGGAGCTGTTTTTT. It encodes CASSQDRLYPTNTGELFF. This chain uses TRBV3-1 (or the pseudogene TRBV3-2) with TRBJ2-2; no clear D gene. Germline-derived CDR1 and CDR2 are LGHDT and YNNKEL (reference sequence). CDR3 size: 18 residues. Trimming removed 0 bases at V and 0 bases at J, with 14 bases between.

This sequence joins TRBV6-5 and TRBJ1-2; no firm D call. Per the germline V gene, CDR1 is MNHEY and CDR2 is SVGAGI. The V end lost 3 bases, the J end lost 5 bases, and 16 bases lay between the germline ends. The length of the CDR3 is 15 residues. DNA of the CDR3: TGTGCCAGCAGTTATAGGGCAGCCGTCGATTATGGCTACACCTTC. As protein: CASSYRAAVDYGYTF.

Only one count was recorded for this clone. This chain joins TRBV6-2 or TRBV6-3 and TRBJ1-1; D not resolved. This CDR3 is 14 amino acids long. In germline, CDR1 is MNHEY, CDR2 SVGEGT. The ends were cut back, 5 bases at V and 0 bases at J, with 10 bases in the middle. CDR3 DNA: TGTGCCAGCAGTGTAAGGGTAATGAACACTGAAGCTTTCTTT. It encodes CASSVRVMNTEAFF.

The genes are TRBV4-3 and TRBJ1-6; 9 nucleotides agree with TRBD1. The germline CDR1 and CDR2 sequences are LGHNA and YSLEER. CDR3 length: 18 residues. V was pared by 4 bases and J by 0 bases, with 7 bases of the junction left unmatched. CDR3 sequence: CASSPRTDRGSYNSPLHF. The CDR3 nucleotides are TGCGCCAGCAGCCCAAGAACGGACAGGGGCTCCTATAATTCACCCCTCCACTTT.

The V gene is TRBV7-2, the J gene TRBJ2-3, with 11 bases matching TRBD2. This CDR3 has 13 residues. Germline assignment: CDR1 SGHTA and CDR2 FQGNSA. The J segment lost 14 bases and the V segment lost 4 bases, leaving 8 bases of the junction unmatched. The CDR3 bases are TGTGCCAGCAGCTCACATAGCGGGGGGGCCCCGTATTTT. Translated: CASSSHSGGAPYF.

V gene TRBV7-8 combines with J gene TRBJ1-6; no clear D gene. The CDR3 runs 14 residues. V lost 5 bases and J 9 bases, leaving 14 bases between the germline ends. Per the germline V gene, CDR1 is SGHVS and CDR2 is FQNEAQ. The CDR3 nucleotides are TGTGCCAGCAGCCTATTCTTCGAGCGTTCACCCCTCCACTTT. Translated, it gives CASSLFFERSPLHF. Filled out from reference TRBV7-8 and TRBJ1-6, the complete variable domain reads GAGVSQSPRYKVAKRGQDVALRCDPISGHVSLFWYQQALGQGPEFLTYFQNEAQLDKSGLPSDRFFAERPEGSVSTLKIQRTQQEDSAVYLCASSLFFERSPLHFGNGTRLTVT.

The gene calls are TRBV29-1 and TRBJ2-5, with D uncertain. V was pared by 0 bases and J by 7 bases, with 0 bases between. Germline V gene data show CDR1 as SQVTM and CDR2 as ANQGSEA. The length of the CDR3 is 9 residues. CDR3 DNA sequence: TGCAGCGTTGAAGAGACCCAGTACTTC. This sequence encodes CSVEETQYF.

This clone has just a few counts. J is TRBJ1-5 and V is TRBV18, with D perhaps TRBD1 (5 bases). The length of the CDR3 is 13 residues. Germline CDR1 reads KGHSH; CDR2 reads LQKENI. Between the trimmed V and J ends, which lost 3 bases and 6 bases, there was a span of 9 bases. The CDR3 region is CASSPGGFQPQHF. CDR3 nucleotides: TGTGCCAGCTCACCGGGGGGTTTTCAGCCCCAGCATTTT.

The CDR3 protein is CASSGQTFEKLFF. The DNA of the CDR3 is TGTGCCAGCAGTGGTCAGACATTCGAAAAACTGTTTTTT. The chain combines TRBV25-1 with TRBJ1-4; D ambiguous. Germline CDR1 is MGHDK and CDR2 is SYGVNS. V lost 4 bases and J 8 bases, leaving 11 bases between the germline ends. The CDR3 spans 13 residues.

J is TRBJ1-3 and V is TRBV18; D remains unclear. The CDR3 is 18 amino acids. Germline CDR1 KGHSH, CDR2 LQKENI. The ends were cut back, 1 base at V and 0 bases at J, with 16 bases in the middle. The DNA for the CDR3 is TGTGCCAGCTCACCACTGTATCCAGGTGAGAGCTCTGGAAACACCATATATTTT. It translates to CASSPLYPGESSGNTIYF.

DNA for the CDR3: TGTGCCAGCAGCTTGGTAGTAGCATACAATGAGCAGTTCTTC. Its translation: CASSLVVAYNEQFF. This chain links TRBV5-4 with TRBJ2-1; the D is unclear. Trimming stripped 0 bases from V and 4 bases from J, with 8 bases between. The CDR3 has 14 amino acids. CDR1 and CDR2 from the germline V gene are SGHNT and YYREEE (reference sequence).

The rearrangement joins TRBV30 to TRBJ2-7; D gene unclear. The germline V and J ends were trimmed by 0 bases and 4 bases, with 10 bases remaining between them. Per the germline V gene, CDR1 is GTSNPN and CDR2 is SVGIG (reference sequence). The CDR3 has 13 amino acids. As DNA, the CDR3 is TGTGCCTGGAGTGTCAGTCCGGGTTACGAGCAGTACGTC. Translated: CAWSVSPGYEQYV.